This TCR beta chain was obtained from a study of post-analysis software for immune sequencing data. Study-wide results and caveats: Under the F measure, samples that were prepared in one batch clustered strongly together. Multiple sclerosis patients had significantly lower normalized Chao1 diversity than controls. The study found TRBV5-6, TRBV5-1 and TRBV20-1 among roughly 5 TRBV segments more frequent in patients than controls.

CDR1 SGHRS and CDR2 YFSETQ come from the germline V gene. This CDR3 is built from 13 residues. cDNA libraries of TCR beta carried unique molecular identifiers. Each CDR3 protein is one row after TCRdb ran MiXCR on the PCR reads. The table shows about 770,000 distinct CDR3 sequences, with roughly 50% occurring only once. This clonotype was detected only a few times. No antigen is known for it. At one end, the junction sequence differs from germline, possibly due to a read error. The chain uses TRBV5-1 and TRBJ2-7; D may be TRBD1 (6 bases). The receptor was derived from a girl aged 10 to 17 with multiple sclerosis. Material: blood. This CDR3 reads CASSETGIYEQYF. DNA of the CDR3: TGTGCCAGCAGTGAAACAGGGATATACGAGCAGTACTTC.